This T cell receptor beta chain was recorded in a study of human thymus T cells. Overall study results and limits: The authors found apparently biased V and J gene usage in thymic and blood repertoires.

CDR1 and CDR2 (germline): LGHNA, YSLEER. The CDR3 sequence is 17 residues long. Trimming at V came to 4 bases and at J to 6 bases, leaving 9 bases not matched to a gene. Measured with immunoSEQ multiplex PCR; TCRdb has only the in-frame clones, and not every one. The sample shows some 130,000 clones, approximately 96% of them seen only once. This clone was seen a single time. Its antigen is undetermined. The thymus tissue came from resections taken during corrective heart surgery. Source material: thymus tissue. The chain is built from TRBV4-3 and TRBJ2-2; 12 bases map to TRBD2. This sequence originates from a boy younger than two with a congenital heart defect but otherwise immunologically healthy. DNA for the CDR3: TGCGCCAGCAGCCGCCAAAGAAGACTAGCGGGGGCCGGGGAGCTGTTTTTT. This codes for CASSRQRRLAGAGELFF.